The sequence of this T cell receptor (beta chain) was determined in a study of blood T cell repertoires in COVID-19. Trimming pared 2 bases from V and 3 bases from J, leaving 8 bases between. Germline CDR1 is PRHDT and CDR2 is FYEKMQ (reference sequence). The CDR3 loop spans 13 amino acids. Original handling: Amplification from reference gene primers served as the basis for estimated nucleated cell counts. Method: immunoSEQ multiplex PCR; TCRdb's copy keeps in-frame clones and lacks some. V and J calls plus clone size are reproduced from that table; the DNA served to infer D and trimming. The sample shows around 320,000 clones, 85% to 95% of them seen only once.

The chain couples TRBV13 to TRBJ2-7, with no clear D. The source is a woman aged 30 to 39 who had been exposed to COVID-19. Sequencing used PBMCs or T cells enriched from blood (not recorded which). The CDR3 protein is CASSLMGHYEQYF. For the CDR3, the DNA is TGTGCCAGCAGCTTAATGGGCCACTACGAGCAGTACTTC.